One T cell receptor beta chain is described in this entry. The antigen is not known. Patients with a history of multiple malignancies were excluded. TCRdb's copy holds only in-frame clones and misses some; the assay was immunoSEQ multiplex PCR. In the table there are about 4,800 clones, nearly 90% of which are singletons. Germline V gives CDR1 SGDLS, CDR2 YYNGEE. Trimming at V came to 0 bases and at J to 6 bases, leaving 11 bases not matched to a gene. CDR3 length: 17 amino acids. This entry is derived from a study of T cells in lung cancer brain metastases. Regarding the study as a whole: Unique productive clones were significantly fewer in brain metastases: median roughly 1,500 versus 4,600. Few clones were shared between paired lesions (mean Morisita 0.23); most were lesion-specific. Fragmented FFPE DNA may have left the infiltrating repertoire incompletely captured.

The TCR sequence derives from a woman between 45 and 60 years old with non-small cell lung cancer. V is TRBV9 and J is TRBJ2-1, with TRBD1 identical over 8 bases. The sequenced sample consisted of tumor tissue from the primary lung tumor. Written as DNA, the CDR3 is TGTGCCAGCAGCGTAGCCCCGGACAGGGCCGTAATCAATGAGCAGTTCTTC. This sequence encodes CASSVAPDRAVINEQFF.